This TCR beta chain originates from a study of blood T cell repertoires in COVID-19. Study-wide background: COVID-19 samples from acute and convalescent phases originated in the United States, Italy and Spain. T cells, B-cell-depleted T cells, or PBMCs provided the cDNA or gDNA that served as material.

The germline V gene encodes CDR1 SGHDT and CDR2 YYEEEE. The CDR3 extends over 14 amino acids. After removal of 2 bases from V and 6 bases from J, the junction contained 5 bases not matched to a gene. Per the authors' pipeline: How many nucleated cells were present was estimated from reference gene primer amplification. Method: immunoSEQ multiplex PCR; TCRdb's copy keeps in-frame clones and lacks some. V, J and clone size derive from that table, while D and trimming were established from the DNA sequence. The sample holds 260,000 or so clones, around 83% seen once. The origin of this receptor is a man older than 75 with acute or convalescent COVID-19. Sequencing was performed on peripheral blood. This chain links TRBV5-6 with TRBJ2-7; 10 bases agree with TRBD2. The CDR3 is CASSLRAGGPEQYF. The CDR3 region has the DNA TGTGCCAGCAGCTTAAGAGCGGGGGGGCCCGAGCAGTACTTC.